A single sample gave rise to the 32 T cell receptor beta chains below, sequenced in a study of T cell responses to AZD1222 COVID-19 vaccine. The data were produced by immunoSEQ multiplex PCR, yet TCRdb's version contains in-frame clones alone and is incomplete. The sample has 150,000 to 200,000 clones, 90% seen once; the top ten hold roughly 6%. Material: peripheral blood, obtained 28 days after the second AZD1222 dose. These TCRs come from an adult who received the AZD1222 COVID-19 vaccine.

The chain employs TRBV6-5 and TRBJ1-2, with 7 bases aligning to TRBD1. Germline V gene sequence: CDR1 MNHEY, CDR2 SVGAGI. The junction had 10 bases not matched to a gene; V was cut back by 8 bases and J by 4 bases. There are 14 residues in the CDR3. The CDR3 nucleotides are TGTGCCAGCCGGGGACAGCTCCCAAGCTATGGCTACACCTTC. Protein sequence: CASRGQLPSYGYTF.

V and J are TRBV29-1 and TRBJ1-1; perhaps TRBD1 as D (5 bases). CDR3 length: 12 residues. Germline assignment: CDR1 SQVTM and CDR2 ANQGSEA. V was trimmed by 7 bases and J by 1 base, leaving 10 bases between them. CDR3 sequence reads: CSANTGNTEAFF. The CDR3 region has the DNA TGCAGCGCTAACACAGGGAACACTGAAGCTTTCTTT.

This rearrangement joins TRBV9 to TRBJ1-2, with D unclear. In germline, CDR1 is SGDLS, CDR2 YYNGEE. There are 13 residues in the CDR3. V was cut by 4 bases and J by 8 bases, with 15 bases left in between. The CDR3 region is CASSPRRLDGYTF. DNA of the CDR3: TGTGCCAGCAGCCCACGGAGGTTGGACGGCTACACCTTC.

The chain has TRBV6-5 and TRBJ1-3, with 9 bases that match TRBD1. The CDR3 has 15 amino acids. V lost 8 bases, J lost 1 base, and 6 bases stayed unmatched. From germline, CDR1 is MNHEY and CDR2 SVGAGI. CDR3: CASRLDRGSGNTIYF. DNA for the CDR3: TGTGCCAGCCGGTTGGACAGGGGATCTGGAAACACCATATATTTT.

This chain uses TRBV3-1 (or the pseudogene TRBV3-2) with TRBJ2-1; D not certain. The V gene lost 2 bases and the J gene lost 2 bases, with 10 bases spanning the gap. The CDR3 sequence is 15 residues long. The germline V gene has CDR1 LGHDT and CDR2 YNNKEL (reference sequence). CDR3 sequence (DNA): TGTGCCAGCAGCCAACCTGACGGTGCCTACAATGAGCAGTTCTTC. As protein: CASSQPDGAYNEQFF.

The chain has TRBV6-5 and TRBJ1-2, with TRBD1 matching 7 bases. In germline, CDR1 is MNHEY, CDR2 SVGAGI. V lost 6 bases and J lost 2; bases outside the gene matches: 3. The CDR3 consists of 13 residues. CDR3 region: CASRGQRNYGYTF. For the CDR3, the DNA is TGTGCCAGCAGGGGACAGAGAAACTATGGCTACACCTTC.

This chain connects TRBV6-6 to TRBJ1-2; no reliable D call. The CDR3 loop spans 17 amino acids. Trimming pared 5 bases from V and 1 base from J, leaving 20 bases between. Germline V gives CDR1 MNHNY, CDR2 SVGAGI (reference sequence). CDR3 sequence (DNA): TGTGCCAGCAGTCCCCGGGGTGGGATCACCTATAACTATGGCTACACCTTC. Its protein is CASSPRGGITYNYGYTF.

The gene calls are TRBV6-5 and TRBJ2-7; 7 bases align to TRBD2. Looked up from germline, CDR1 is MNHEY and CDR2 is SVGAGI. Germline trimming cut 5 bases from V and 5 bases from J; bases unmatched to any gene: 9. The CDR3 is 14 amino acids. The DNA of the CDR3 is TGTGCCAGCAGTCCCCTGGGCGGGAGTCACGAGCAGTACTTC. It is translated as CASSPLGGSHEQYF.

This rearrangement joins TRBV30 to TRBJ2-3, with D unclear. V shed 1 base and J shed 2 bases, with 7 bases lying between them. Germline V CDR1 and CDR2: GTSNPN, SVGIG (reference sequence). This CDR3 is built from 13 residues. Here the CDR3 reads CAWSGTNTDTQYF. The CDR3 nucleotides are TGTGCCTGGAGTGGGACGAACACAGATACGCAGTATTTT.

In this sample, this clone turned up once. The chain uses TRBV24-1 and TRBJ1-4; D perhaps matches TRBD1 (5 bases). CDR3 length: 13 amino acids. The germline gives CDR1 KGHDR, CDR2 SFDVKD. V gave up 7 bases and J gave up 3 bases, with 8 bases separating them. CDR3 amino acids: CATRGAANEKLFF. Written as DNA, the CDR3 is TGTGCCACCAGAGGGGCCGCTAATGAAAAACTGTTTTTT.

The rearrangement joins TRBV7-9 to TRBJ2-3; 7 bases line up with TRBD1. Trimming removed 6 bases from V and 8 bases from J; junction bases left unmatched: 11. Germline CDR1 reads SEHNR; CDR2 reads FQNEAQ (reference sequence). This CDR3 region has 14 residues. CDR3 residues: CASRSTGATGTQYF. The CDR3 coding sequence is TGTGCCAGCAGGTCCACAGGGGCAACGGGTACGCAGTATTTT.

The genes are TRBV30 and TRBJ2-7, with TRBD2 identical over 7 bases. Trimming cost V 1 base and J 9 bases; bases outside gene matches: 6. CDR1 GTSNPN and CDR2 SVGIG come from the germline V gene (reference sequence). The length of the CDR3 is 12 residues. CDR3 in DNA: TGTGCCTGGAGTGACTTAACTAGCGCGCAGTACTTC. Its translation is CAWSDLTSAQYF.

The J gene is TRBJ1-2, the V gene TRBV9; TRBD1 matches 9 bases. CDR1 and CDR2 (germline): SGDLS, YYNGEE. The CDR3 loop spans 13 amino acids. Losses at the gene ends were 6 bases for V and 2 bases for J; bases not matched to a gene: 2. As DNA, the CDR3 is TGTGCCAGCACCGGACAGGGGAACTATGGCTACACCTTC. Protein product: CASTGQGNYGYTF.

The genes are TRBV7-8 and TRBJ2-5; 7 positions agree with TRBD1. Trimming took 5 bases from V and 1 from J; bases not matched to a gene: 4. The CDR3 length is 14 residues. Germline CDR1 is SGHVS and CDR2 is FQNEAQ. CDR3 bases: TGTGCCAGCAGCATCGGGACAGTCCAAGAGACCCAGTACTTC. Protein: CASSIGTVQETQYF. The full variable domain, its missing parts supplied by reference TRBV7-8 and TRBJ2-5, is GAGVSQSPRYKVAKRGQDVALRCDPISGHVSLFWYQQALGQGPEFLTYFQNEAQLDKSGLPSDRFFAERPEGSVSTLKIQRTQQEDSAVYLCASSIGTVQETQYFGPGTRLLVL.

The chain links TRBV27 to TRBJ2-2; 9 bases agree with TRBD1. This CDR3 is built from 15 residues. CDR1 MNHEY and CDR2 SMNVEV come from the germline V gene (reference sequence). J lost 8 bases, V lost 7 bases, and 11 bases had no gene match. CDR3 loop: CASTTDRGRGGELFF. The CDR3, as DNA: TGTGCCAGCACAACGGACAGGGGCCGAGGGGGGGAGCTGTTTTTT.

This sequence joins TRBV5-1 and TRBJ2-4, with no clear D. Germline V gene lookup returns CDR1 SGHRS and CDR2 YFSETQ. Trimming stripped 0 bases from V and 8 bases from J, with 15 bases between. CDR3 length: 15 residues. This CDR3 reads CASSLVYPGRHIQYF. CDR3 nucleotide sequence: TGCGCCAGCAGCTTGGTATACCCTGGGCGACACATTCAGTACTTC. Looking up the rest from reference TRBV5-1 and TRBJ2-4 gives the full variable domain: KAGVTQTPRYLIKTRGQQVTLSCSPISGHRSVSWYQQTPGQGLQFLFEYFSETQRNKGNFPGRFSGRQFSNSRSEMNVSTLELGDSALYLCASSLVYPGRHIQYFGAGTRLSVL.

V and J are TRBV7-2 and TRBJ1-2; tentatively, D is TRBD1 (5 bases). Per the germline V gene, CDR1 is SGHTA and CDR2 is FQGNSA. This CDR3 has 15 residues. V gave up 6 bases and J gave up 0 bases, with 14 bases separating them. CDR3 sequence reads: CASRRGVSANYGYTF. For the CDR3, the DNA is TGTGCCAGCAGAAGAGGGGTCTCAGCTAACTATGGCTACACCTTC.

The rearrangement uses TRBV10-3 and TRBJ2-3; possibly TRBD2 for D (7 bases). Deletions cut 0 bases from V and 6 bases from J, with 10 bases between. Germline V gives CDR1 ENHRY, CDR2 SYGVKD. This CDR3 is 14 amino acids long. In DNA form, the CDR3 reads TGTGCCATCAGTGAGTCGGCGGGGGCGGATACGCAGTATTTT. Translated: CAISESAGADTQYF.

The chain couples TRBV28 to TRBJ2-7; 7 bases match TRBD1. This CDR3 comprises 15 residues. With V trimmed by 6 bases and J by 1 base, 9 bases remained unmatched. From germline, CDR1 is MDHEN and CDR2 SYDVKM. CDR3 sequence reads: CASSEETGISYEQYF. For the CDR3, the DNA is TGTGCCAGCAGCGAGGAGACAGGGATATCCTACGAGCAGTACTTC.

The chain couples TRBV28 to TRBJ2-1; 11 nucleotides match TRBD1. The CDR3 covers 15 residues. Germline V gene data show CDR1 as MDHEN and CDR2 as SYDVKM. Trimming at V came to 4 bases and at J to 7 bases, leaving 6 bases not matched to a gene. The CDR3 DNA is TGTGCCAGCAGTTCTGGACAGGGGGCGCAAAATGAGCAGTTCTTC. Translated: CASSSGQGAQNEQFF.

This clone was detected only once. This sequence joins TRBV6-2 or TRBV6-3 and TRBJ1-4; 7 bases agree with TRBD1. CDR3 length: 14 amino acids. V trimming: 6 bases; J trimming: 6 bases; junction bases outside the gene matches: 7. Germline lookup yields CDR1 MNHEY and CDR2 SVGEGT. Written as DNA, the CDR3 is TGTGCCAGCAGCCTGGACAGGCCGTATGAAAAACTGTTTTTT. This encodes CASSLDRPYEKLFF.

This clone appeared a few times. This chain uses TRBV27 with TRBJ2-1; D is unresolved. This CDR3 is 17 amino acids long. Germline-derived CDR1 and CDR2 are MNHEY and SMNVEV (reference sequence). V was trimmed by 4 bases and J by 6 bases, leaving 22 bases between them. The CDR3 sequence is CASSSITRVRGFNEQFF. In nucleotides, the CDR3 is TGTGCCAGCAGTTCCATAACAAGGGTGAGAGGATTCAATGAGCAGTTCTTC.

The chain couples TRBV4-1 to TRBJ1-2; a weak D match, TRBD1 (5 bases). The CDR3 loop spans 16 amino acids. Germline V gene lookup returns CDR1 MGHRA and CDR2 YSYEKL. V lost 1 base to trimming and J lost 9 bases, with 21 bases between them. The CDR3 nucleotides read TGCGCCAGCAGCCAAGCTGGGACGGCCGGAACAAGAAGCTACACCTTC. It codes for CASSQAGTAGTRSYTF.

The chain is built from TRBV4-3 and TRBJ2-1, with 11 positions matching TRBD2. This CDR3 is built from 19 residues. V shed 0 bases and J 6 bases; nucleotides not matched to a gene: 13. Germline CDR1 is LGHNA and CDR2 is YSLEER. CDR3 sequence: CASSQEAGSFSGRANEQFF. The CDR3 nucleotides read TGCGCCAGCAGCCAAGAAGCGGGGTCGTTTAGCGGGAGGGCCAATGAGCAGTTCTTC.

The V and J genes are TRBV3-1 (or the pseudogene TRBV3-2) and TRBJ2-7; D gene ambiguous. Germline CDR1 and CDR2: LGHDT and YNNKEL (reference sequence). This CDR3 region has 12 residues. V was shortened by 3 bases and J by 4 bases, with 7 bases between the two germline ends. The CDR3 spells CASSHERYEQYF. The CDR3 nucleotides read TGTGCCAGCAGCCACGAAAGGTACGAGCAGTACTTC.

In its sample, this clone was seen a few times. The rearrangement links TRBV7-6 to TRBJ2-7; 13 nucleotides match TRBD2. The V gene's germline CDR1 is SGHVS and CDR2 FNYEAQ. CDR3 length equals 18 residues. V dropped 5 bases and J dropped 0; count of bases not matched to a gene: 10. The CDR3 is CASSQPLWTSGGSYEQYF. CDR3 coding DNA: TGTGCCAGCAGCCAGCCACTTTGGACTAGCGGGGGCTCCTACGAGCAGTACTTC.

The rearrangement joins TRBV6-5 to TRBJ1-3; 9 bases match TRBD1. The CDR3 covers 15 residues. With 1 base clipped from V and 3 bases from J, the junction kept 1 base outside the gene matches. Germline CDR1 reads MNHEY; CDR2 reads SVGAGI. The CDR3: CASSYYRGLGNTIYF. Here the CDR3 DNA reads TGTGCCAGCAGTTACTACAGGGGGCTTGGAAACACCATATATTTT.

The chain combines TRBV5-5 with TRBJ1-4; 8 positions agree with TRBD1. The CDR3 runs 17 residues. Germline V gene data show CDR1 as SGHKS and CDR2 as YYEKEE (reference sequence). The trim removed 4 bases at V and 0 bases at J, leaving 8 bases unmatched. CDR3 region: CASSRTGGDSTNEKLFF. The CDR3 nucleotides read TGTGCCAGCAGCCGAACAGGGGGAGATTCAACTAATGAAAAACTGTTTTTT.

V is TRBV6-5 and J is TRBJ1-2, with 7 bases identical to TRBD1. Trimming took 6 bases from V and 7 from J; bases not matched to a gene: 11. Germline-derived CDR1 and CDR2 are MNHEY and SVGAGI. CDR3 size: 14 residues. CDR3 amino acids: CASRAMGQPTGYTF. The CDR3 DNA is TGTGCCAGCAGGGCAATGGGACAGCCGACTGGCTACACCTTC.

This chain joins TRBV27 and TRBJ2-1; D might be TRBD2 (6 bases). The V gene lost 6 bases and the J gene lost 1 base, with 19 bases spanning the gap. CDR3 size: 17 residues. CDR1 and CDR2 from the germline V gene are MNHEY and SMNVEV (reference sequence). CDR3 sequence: CASRTLRAGLSYNEQFF. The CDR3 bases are TGTGCCAGCAGAACCCTCAGAGCGGGTTTATCCTACAATGAGCAGTTCTTC.

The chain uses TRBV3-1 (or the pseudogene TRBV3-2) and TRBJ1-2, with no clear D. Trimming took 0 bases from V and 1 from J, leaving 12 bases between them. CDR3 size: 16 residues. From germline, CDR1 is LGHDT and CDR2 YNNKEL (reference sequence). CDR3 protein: CASSQEGGAVNYGYTF. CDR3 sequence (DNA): TGTGCCAGCAGCCAAGAGGGCGGTGCAGTTAACTATGGCTACACCTTC.

The CDR3 here is CASTNRGLNGYTF. The CDR3 coding sequence is TGCGCCAGCACGAACAGGGGGCTTAATGGCTACACCTTC. The chain employs TRBV5-1 and TRBJ1-2; 9 bases map to TRBD1. Trimming at V came to 6 bases and at J to 6 bases, leaving 6 bases not matched to a gene. The CDR3 loop spans 13 amino acids. CDR1 and CDR2 (germline): SGHRS, YFSETQ. Filled out from reference TRBV5-1 and TRBJ1-2, the complete variable domain reads KAGVTQTPRYLIKTRGQQVTLSCSPISGHRSVSWYQQTPGQGLQFLFEYFSETQRNKGNFPGRFSGRQFSNSRSEMNVSTLELGDSALYLCASTNRGLNGYTFGSGTRLTVV.